The 3 T cell receptor beta chains presented below share a single source sample, sequenced in a study of cytomegalovirus exposure and HLA in healthy donors. PCR involved 60 Vbeta and 13 Jbeta primers. The protocol was immunoSEQ multiplex PCR, while the TCRdb copy is restricted to in-frame clones and leaves out a portion. The sample consists of more than 95,000 clones, 10% of them appearing once. Material for sequencing was PBMCs. These receptors came from a man aged 40-50 years in good health and CMV-seropositive.

The rearrangement links TRBV19 to TRBJ2-1; the D gene is possibly TRBD2 (5 bases). CDR1 and CDR2 from the germline V gene are LNHDA and SQIVND (reference sequence). V gave up 2 bases and J gave up 8 bases, with 7 bases separating them. CDR3 size: 12 residues. Here the CDR3 DNA reads TGTGCCAGTAGTATATTGCGGGATGAGCAGTTCTTC. Translating it yields CASSILRDEQFF.

The V gene is TRBV5-6, the J gene TRBJ2-1, with TRBD2 identical over 11 bases. The CDR3 is 17 amino acids. V shed 4 bases and J 3 bases; nucleotides not matched to a gene: 9. Germline loops: CDR1 SGHDT, CDR2 YYEEEE. The CDR3 loop reads CASSQTLLAGVYNEQFF. CDR3 coding DNA: TGTGCCAGCAGCCAAACATTACTAGCGGGAGTCTACAATGAGCAGTTCTTC.

This clone showed up just a few times. The rearrangement joins TRBV10-3 to TRBJ1-4; 9 bases align to TRBD1. After removal of 11 bases from V and 5 bases from J, the junction contained 9 bases not matched to a gene. Germline loops: CDR1 ENHRY, CDR2 SYGVKD. The CDR3 totals 14 residues. The CDR3 here is CAVWPGTGNEKLFF. The CDR3 nucleotides read TGTGCCGTATGGCCGGGGACAGGGAATGAAAAACTGTTTTTT.